This TCR beta chain was obtained from a study of T cell responses to AZD1222 COVID-19 vaccine. At the level of the study: Second doses at about 4 or about 12 weeks were pooled. Study-wide results and limits: A mostly white British donor set with more females was recruited, and clonal diversity was possibly underestimated. Samples come after the peak T cell response, not at day 14. At 160-218 and 743-854, vaccine-associated CD4 TCRs were dominant, and they spanned spike.

Using immunoSEQ multiplex PCR, the repertoire was profiled, and TCRdb retains in-frame clones only, with some absent. The sample lists over 100,000 clones; approximately 87% were seen once. Concerning this clone itself: Its antigen is undetermined.

Germline V gives CDR1 SGHNT, CDR2 YENEEA. The germline V and J ends were trimmed by 1 base and 8 bases, with 9 bases remaining between them. This CDR3 region has 14 residues. The TCR sequence derives from an adult in good health. The rearrangement uses TRBV11-3 and TRBJ1-6; possible D gene TRBD1, 5 bases. The starting material was peripheral blood, obtained on day 0 of AZD1222 vaccination. The CDR3 DNA reads TGTGCCAGCAGCTTAGGAGGGGCCGATTCACCCCTCCACTTT. This encodes CASSLGGADSPLHF.